The clone carrying this TCR beta chain was seen more than once but under ten times. The sample originates from a study of blood T cell repertoires in COVID-19. Study information: Acute and convalescent COVID-19 specimens originated in the United States, Italy and Spain. PBMCs, B-cell-depleted T cells, or T cells were the source of the cDNA or gDNA that made up the material.

Germline assignment: CDR1 LGHDT and CDR2 YNNKEL (reference sequence). J was trimmed by 10 bases and V by 1 base; bases with no gene match: 6. The CDR3 is 14 amino acids. In the study's own analysis: Estimation of nucleated cell counts relied on the amplification of reference gene primers. Libraries were prepared by immunoSEQ multiplex PCR; TCRdb keeps only in-frame clonotypes and omits some of them. The V and J calls and the clone size are those of that table, but D and trimming were determined from the DNA. The table includes 650,000 to 800,000 clones, approximately 90% detected once. This clonotype was obtained from a woman under 30 with acute or convalescent COVID-19. The chain recombines TRBV3-1 (or the pseudogene TRBV3-2) with TRBJ1-2; 10 bases align to TRBD1. Sequencing used peripheral blood. CDR3 protein: CASSQAGTGVPYTF. The CDR3 nucleotides read TGTGCCAGCAGCCAAGCCGGGACAGGGGTTCCCTACACCTTC.